These 23 T cell receptor beta chains came from one sample sequenced in a study of patients and donors after allogeneic stem cell transplantation. TCRdb reprocessed the RT-PCR reads with MiXCR, giving one entry per CDR3 protein. The repertoire includes hundreds of thousands of distinct CDR3 sequences, 16% of them detected once, and 7.2% sits in the top ten. Sequencing was performed on blood, either unsorted or a sorted T cell fraction (not recorded which). All receptors derive from a human donor who was either an allogeneic HSCT recipient or a stem cell or donor lymphocyte infusion donor (not recorded which). It is not recorded whose cells these are; they may come from a transplant donor.

This clonotype was seen at least ten times. This chain connects TRBV28 to TRBJ2-5; D is uncertain. V dropped 6 bases and J dropped 5 bases, with 19 bases sitting between them. Germline-derived CDR1 and CDR2 are MDHEN and SYDVKM. The CDR3 consists of 15 residues. DNA for the CDR3: TGTGCCAGCAGCCCTATTTCCAACCAAGGGGAGACCCAGTACTTC. Residues: CASSPISNQGETQYF.

This clonotype was counted at least ten times. The chain is built from TRBV20-1 and TRBJ2-7; TRBD1 is a possible D gene (5 bases). Trimming stripped 6 bases from V and 7 bases from J, with 13 bases between. This CDR3 spans 11 amino acids. Looked up from germline, CDR1 is DFQATT and CDR2 is SNEGSKA (reference sequence). This CDR3 reads CSAYRAGEQYF. The DNA of the CDR3 is TGCAGTGCCTACCGTGCAGGGGAGCAGTACTTC.

There are a few counts of this clonotype. V and J are TRBV12-3 or TRBV12-4 and TRBJ2-3, with D tentatively TRBD2 (6 bases). V was trimmed by 5 bases and J by 4 bases, leaving 16 bases between them. This CDR3 spans 15 amino acids. DNA of the CDR3: TGTGCCAGCAGTCCCGCGGGAACGAGGTCAGATACGCAGTATTTT. Encoded protein: CASSPAGTRSDTQYF.

The chain combines TRBV7-9 with TRBJ1-4, with D unclear. Germline V lookup: CDR1 SEHNR, CDR2 FQNEAQ (reference sequence). This CDR3 spans 15 amino acids. V gave up 3 bases and J gave up 5 bases, with 13 bases separating them. The CDR3 nucleotides read TGTGCCAGCAGCTTGATGATGACAAACAATGAAAAACTGTTTTTT. Protein: CASSLMMTNNEKLFF.

This chain joins TRBV20-1 and TRBJ2-1, with D possibly TRBD1 on 5 matching bases. The CDR3 length is 13 residues. The V gene lost 5 bases and the J gene lost 4 bases, with 12 bases spanning the gap. The germline gives CDR1 DFQATT, CDR2 SNEGSKA (reference sequence). The CDR3 protein is CSARPDKYNEQFF. CDR3 coding DNA: TGCAGTGCTCGCCCGGACAAATACAATGAGCAGTTCTTC.

The chain has TRBV4-2 and TRBJ1-5; no clear D. The V gene's germline CDR1 is LGHNA and CDR2 YNFKEQ. This CDR3 comprises 14 residues. V shed 3 bases and J shed 3 bases, with 9 bases lying between them. The CDR3 region is CASSQEDANQPQHF. The CDR3 DNA is TGTGCCAGCAGCCAGGAGGATGCCAATCAGCCCCAGCATTTT.

The table lists this clonotype with many counts. The chain carries TRBV4-3 and TRBJ2-1; tentatively, D is TRBD1 (7 bases). The CDR3 runs 15 residues. The V end was cut by 3 bases, the J end by 3 bases, with 12 bases between. Germline V gene sequence: CDR1 LGHNA, CDR2 YSLEER. DNA of the CDR3: TGCGCCAGCAGCCACAGGGGGGCGGGCTACAATGAGCAGTTCTTC. Its protein is CASSHRGAGYNEQFF.

The rearrangement uses TRBV7-9 and TRBJ1-2; no definite D call. V was trimmed by 7 bases and J by 0 bases, leaving 12 bases between them. The V gene's germline CDR1 is SEHNR and CDR2 FQNEAQ (reference sequence). This CDR3 is 14 amino acids long. CDR3 coding DNA: TGTGCCAGCAACTCGGACGGCACTAACTATGGCTACACCTTC. Translated: CASNSDGTNYGYTF.

This clonotype came up many times. The CDR3 sequence is CASSPPGENQPQHF. The CDR3 nucleotides read TGTGCCAGCAGCCCCCCAGGGGAAAATCAGCCCCAGCATTTT. The chain combines TRBV9 with TRBJ1-5; possible D gene TRBD1, 6 bases. Between the trimmed V and J ends, which lost 4 bases and 4 bases, there was a span of 12 bases. The CDR3 runs 14 residues. Per the germline V gene, CDR1 is SGDLS and CDR2 is YYNGEE.

In its sample, this clonotype was seen a few times. The rearrangement uses TRBV20-1 and TRBJ1-5; D possibly corresponds to TRBD1 (5 bases). The germline V gene has CDR1 DFQATT and CDR2 SNEGSKA (reference sequence). V lost 7 bases and J lost 1, with 14 bases in between. The CDR3 contains 14 residues. In nucleotides, the CDR3 is TGCAGTGTTAAAGGCAGGGTAAGCAATCAGCCCCAGCATTTT. Its protein is CSVKGRVSNQPQHF.

Only a few counts were recorded for this clonotype. This sequence joins TRBV29-1 and TRBJ2-3; TRBD1 matches 10 bases. This CDR3 region has 14 residues. Germline V gives CDR1 SQVTM, CDR2 ANQGSEA. The J segment lost 7 bases and the V segment lost 3 bases, leaving 7 bases of the junction unmatched. DNA of the CDR3: TGCAGCGTTGAGAGGGGGACAGGGGAAAATACGCAGTATTTT. It codes for CSVERGTGENTQYF.

The chain links TRBV20-1 to TRBJ1-2; the D gene is possibly TRBD1 (6 bases). Trimming left V 5 bases short and J 4 bases short, with 23 bases between. The CDR3 is 16 amino acids. Germline V lookup: CDR1 DFQATT, CDR2 SNEGSKA (reference sequence). As DNA, the CDR3 is TGCAGTGCTCCACGTTACCAGGGGCCCTTACCCTATGGCTACACCTTC. Its translation: CSAPRYQGPLPYGYTF.

This clonotype has just a few counts. The chain links TRBV11-2 to TRBJ2-1, with TRBD2 matching 9 bases. CDR1 SGHAT and CDR2 FQNNGV come from the germline V gene. J lost 4 bases, V lost 5 bases, and 6 bases had no gene match. The CDR3 has 15 amino acids. Written as DNA, the CDR3 is TGTGCCAGCAGCCGCGGGGGGGCCCGATACAATGAGCAGTTCTTC. Protein: CASSRGGARYNEQFF.

This clonotype was recorded at least ten times. V usage is TRBV5-4 and J usage is TRBJ2-2; the D call may be TRBD1 or TRBD2 (5 bases each). V lost 0 bases and J 7 bases, leaving 16 bases between the germline ends. Germline-derived CDR1 and CDR2 are SGHNT and YYREEE (reference sequence). This CDR3 has 16 amino acids. The DNA of the CDR3 is TGTGCCAGCAGCTTGGGAGAGGGGCTATTAATCGGGGAGCTGTTTTTT. The encoded protein is CASSLGEGLLIGELFF.

The chain employs TRBV7-9 and TRBJ2-1; TRBD2 might be the D (5 bases). The CDR3 length is 16 residues. Trimming removed 5 bases at V and 7 bases at J, with 21 bases between. CDR1 and CDR2 (germline): SEHNR, FQNEAQ (reference sequence). CDR3 sequence (DNA): TGTGCCAGCAGCCCCACGGGGAATACTCACCGTAATGAGCAGTTCTTC. Amino acids: CASSPTGNTHRNEQFF.

This chain uses TRBV12-3 or TRBV12-4 with TRBJ2-5; tentatively, D is TRBD2 (6 bases). V was cut by 5 bases and J by 5 bases, with 12 bases left in between. The CDR3 spans 13 residues. CDR3 nucleotide sequence: TGTGCCAGCAGTATGACTAGGTTTGAGACCCAGTACTTC. Its protein product is CASSMTRFETQYF.

This sequence joins TRBV11-3 and TRBJ1-4, with D unclear. Deletions cut 2 bases from V and 8 bases from J, with 9 bases between. The length of the CDR3 is 13 residues. Germline V gene data show CDR1 as SGHNT and CDR2 as YENEEA. CDR3 sequence: CASSLRVREKLFF. The CDR3 region has the DNA TGTGCCAGCAGCTTACGGGTGCGCGAAAAACTGTTTTTT.

The chain recombines TRBV12-3 or TRBV12-4 with TRBJ2-7; D gene unclear. The CDR3 sequence is 15 residues long. V lost 7 bases to trimming and J lost 0 bases, with 16 bases between them. The CDR3 nucleotides read TGTGCCAGCACCCCTGACACCTATAACTCCTACGAGCAGTACTTC. Amino acid sequence: CASTPDTYNSYEQYF.

This clonotype was seen many times. The chain employs TRBV9 and TRBJ2-1; 10 bases match TRBD2. CDR1 and CDR2 from the germline V gene are SGDLS and YYNGEE. V was pared by 1 base and J by 7 bases, with 5 bases of the junction left unmatched. The CDR3 length is 15 residues. The CDR3 coding sequence is TGTGCCAGCAGCGTAATTAGCGGGGGGATAAATGAGCAGTTCTTC. Its protein is CASSVISGGINEQFF.

This clonotype was found a few times. This chain connects TRBV15 to TRBJ2-7; D is uncertain. Germline loops: CDR1 LNHNV, CDR2 YYDKDF (reference sequence). The V end lost 5 bases, the J end lost 5 bases, and 16 bases lay between the germline ends. There are 14 residues in the CDR3. In nucleotides, the CDR3 is TGTGCCACCAGCTCCCCCTCGGGCTTCGACGAGCAGTACTTC. This sequence encodes CATSSPSGFDEQYF.

The chain links TRBV7-8 to TRBJ2-1; TRBD2 matches 7 bases. V dropped 1 base and J dropped 3; count of bases not matched to a gene: 9. The germline gives CDR1 SGHVS, CDR2 FQNEAQ. The CDR3 runs 17 residues. DNA for the CDR3: TGTGCCAGCAGCTTAGAGGTGGCGGGAGTTGTCTACAATGAGCAGTTCTTC. It codes for CASSLEVAGVVYNEQFF. The full variable domain, its missing parts supplied by reference TRBV7-8 and TRBJ2-1, is GAGVSQSPRYKVAKRGQDVALRCDPISGHVSLFWYQQALGQGPEFLTYFQNEAQLDKSGLPSDRFFAERPEGSVSTLKIQRTQQEDSAVYLCASSLEVAGVVYNEQFFGPGTRLTVL.

CDR3 amino acids: CASYSTGGRGGYTF. The CDR3 DNA reads TGTGCCAGCTACTCGACAGGGGGGAGAGGTGGCTACACCTTC. This rearrangement joins TRBV30 to TRBJ1-2; 9 bases align to TRBD1. The CDR3 totals 14 residues. Germline V gene data show CDR1 as GTSNPN and CDR2 as SVGIG (reference sequence). Trimming cost V 8 bases and J 7 bases; bases outside gene matches: 14.

This clonotype was observed a few times. J is TRBJ2-2 and V is TRBV5-1; D perhaps matches TRBD1 (6 bases). The CDR3 covers 15 residues. The germline V gene encodes CDR1 SGHRS and CDR2 YFSETQ. Trimming took 0 bases from V and 4 from J, leaving 10 bases between them. CDR3 protein: CASSLEQGTTGELFF. The CDR3 coding sequence is TGCGCCAGCAGCTTGGAACAGGGAACCACCGGGGAGCTGTTTTTT.